Sequencing of this TCR beta chain was carried out in a study of blood T cell repertoires in COVID-19. Study-level background: Collection of acute and convalescent COVID-19 samples took place in the United States, Italy and Spain.

In the source study's methods: Amplification with reference gene primers provided the estimates of nucleated cell counts. TCRdb keeps only in-frame clones here, not all; method: immunoSEQ multiplex PCR. V and J calls and clone size are those listed in that table; D and trimming were worked out from the DNA. The sample includes approximately 170,000 clones, around 72% seen only once; the top ten take about 3%. The receptor was derived from a woman older than 75 with acute or convalescent COVID-19. Sequencing was performed on peripheral blood.

In DNA, the CDR3 is TGCAGTGCCAGTCAGGGTTGGTACCAAGAGACCCAGTACTTC. The encoded protein is CSASQGWYQETQYF. The rearrangement links TRBV20-1 to TRBJ2-5, with a weak D call TRBD1 (5 bases). The ends were cut back, 6 bases at V and 0 bases at J, with 14 bases in the middle. This CDR3 has 14 amino acids. Germline V lookup: CDR1 DFQATT, CDR2 SNEGSKA (reference sequence).